The rows below give T cell receptor beta chains drawn from one sample of a study of blood T cell repertoires in COVID-19. The assay was immunoSEQ multiplex PCR, and TCRdb's table has in-frame clones only and misses some. The repertoire consists of 350,000 to 400,000 clones, with 89% occurring once and the leading ten covering 1.5% to 2%. Material: PBMCs or T cells enriched from blood (not recorded which). These TCRs come from a woman aged 25 to 39 who had recovered from COVID-19. CDR3s include the opening cysteine and the closing phenylalanine or tryptophan. Each record gives: V gene, D gene, clone size, J gene, CDR3 DNA, CDR3 protein. D genes are given only for firm matches. Clone size is not always given. Where it is, it says once, few, many or a class for expanded clones.

>TRBV19|TRBD1|NA|TRBJ1-2
TGTGCCAGTTCGACAGGGCCCTATGGCTACACCTTC
CASSTGPYGYTF
>TRBV11-1|NA|NA|TRBJ1-3
TGTGCCAGCAGCTCCTCCTCTGGAAACACCATATATTTT
CASSSSSGNTIYF
>TRBV3-1/TRBV3-2|TRBD2|NA|TRBJ2-2
TGTGCCAGCAGCCAAGACAAGATCGGGGGGTTAGCGGGAGGGCCGGTGGCCGGGGAGCTGTTTTTT
CASSQDKIGGLAGGPVAGELFF
>TRBV6-5|TRBD1|NA|TRBJ2-3
TGTGCCAGCGGGAAGGGGGCGGCCACAGATACGCAGTATTTT
CASGKGAATDTQYF
>TRBV6-1|NA|once|TRBJ2-3
TGTGCCAGCAGTGGGGCCGTGGGCGGGCACACAGATACGCAGTATTTT
CASSGAVGGHTDTQYF
>TRBV4-1|TRBD1|NA|TRBJ2-7
TGCGCCAGCAGCCAGACCCTCGGGACAGGGGCCTACGAGCAGTACTTC
CASSQTLGTGAYEQYF
>TRBV11-2|NA|few|TRBJ1-4
TGTGCCAGCAGCCCCCTACAGGGTAGGGAAAAACTGTTTTTT
CASSPLQGREKLFF
>TRBV6-5|TRBD1|NA|TRBJ2-7
TGTGCCAGCAGTTACCTCGGGACAGGCCCATTCGAGCAGTACTTC
CASSYLGTGPFEQYF
>TRBV3-1/TRBV3-2|TRBD1|NA|TRBJ2-1
TGTGCCAGCAGCCAATGGGACAGGGGCGGCAATGAGCAGTTCTTC
CASSQWDRGGNEQFF
>TRBV12-5|NA|NA|TRBJ1-2
TGTGCTAGTGGTTTGGTAGATGTACAGCCTTTCTATGGCTACACCTTC
CASGLVDVQPFYGYTF
>TRBV7-9|NA|NA|TRBJ1-1
TGTGCCAGCAGACGGAAAGGGGCCGGCGGGGCGGCTTTCTTT
CASRRKGAGGAAFF
>TRBV2|NA|once|TRBJ1-2
TGTGCCAGCAGTGAAGCGGGTTCGGGGAACTATGGCTACACCTTC
CASSEAGSGNYGYTF
>TRBV27|NA|NA|TRBJ2-3
TGTGCCAGCAGTTCTCAGGGAAAACTCACAGATACGCAGTATTTT
CASSSQGKLTDTQYF
>TRBV7-9|TRBD1|NA|TRBJ2-3
TGTGCCAGCAGCCTGAAAGGGGGACAGGGGTTAGATACGCAGTATTTT
CASSLKGGQGLDTQYF
>TRBV19|TRBD1|NA|TRBJ1-5
TGTGCCAGTAGTATAATAGGGGGACAGATTAGCAATCAGCCCCAGCATTTT
CASSIIGGQISNQPQHF
>TRBV30|NA|NA|TRBJ2-7
TGTGCCGCCAGTGGGGGCGGCGTGAGGAAGCAGTACTTC
CAASGGGVRKQYF
>TRBV6-1|NA|NA|TRBJ1-5
TGTGCCAGCAGTTTAGGGACATCGGGGAATCAGCCCCAGCATTTT
CASSLGTSGNQPQHF
>TRBV14|TRBD2|NA|TRBJ2-7
TGTGCCAGCAGCCAAGATTGGGTAGCGGGGACTTTCCCCTACGAGCAGTACTTC
CASSQDWVAGTFPYEQYF
>TRBV7-9|NA|NA|TRBJ1-2
TGTGCCAGCAGACCGCCCGGCAGGGCGCACTATGGCTACACCTTC
CASRPPGRAHYGYTF
>TRBV11-2|NA|NA|TRBJ1-4
TGTGCCAGCAGCGATGGGGCGGTACACCCGAACAATGAAAAACTGTTTTTT
CASSDGAVHPNNEKLFF
>TRBV10-3|TRBD1|NA|TRBJ2-2
TGTGCCATCAGTGCTCAGGGGGCCACCGGGGAGCTGTTTTTT
CAISAQGATGELFF
>TRBV9|TRBD2|NA|TRBJ2-1
TGTGCCAGCAGCGTAGAGGGACTAGCAATCGATGAGCAGTTCTTC
CASSVEGLAIDEQFF
>TRBV9|NA|NA|TRBJ2-7
TGTGCCAGCAGCTTGGGACAAGTTTCCTACGAGCAGTACTTC
CASSLGQVSYEQYF
>TRBV6-5|NA|NA|TRBJ1-6
TGTGCCAGCAGTACGGTGAGCTCCTATAATTCACCCCTCCACTTT
CASSTVSSYNSPLHF
>TRBV11-2|NA|NA|TRBJ1-1
TGTGCCAGCAGCTTAGACAGGGGCGCTGAAGCTTTCTTT
CASSLDRGAEAFF